This paragraph reports one TCR beta chain. This specimen belongs to a study of CXCR3-negative and CXCR3-positive naive CD8 T cells. It was by 5' RACE with UMI labels that the TRB cDNA libraries were prepared. TCRdb reprocessed the 5' RACE reads, with one entry per CDR3 protein and no DNA. The table for this sample gives over 70,000 distinct CDR3 sequences. This CDR3 comprises 14 residues. The V and J genes are TRBV12-3 or TRBV12-4 and TRBJ2-7; TCRdb calls TRBD1, which cannot be checked without DNA. Specimen: naive CXCR3- CD8+ T cells from blood. Sample subset: CD45RO-CCR7+CD27+CD95- naive CD8+ T cells lacking CXCR3 (TNR3-). The sequence came from a human donor in good health. Some clones in this sample may be carry-over from other donors' samples. CDR3 residues: CASSPTGGGYEQYF.